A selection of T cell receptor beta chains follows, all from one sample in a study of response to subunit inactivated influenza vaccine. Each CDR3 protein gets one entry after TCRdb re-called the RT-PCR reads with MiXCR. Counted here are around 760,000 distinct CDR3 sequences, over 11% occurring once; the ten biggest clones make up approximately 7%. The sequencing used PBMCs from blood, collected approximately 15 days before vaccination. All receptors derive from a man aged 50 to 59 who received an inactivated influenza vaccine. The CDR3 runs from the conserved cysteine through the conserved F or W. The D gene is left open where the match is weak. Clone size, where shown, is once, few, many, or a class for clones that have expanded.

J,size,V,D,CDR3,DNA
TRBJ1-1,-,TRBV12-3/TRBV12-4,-,CASSNSRTMSGAFF,TGTGCCAGCAGTAATAGCCGGACAATGAGTGGGGCTTTCTTT
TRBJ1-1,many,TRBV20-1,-,CSARDLSGRPNEAFF,TGCAGTGCTAGAGATCTCTCGGGCAGACCAAATGAAGCTTTCTTT
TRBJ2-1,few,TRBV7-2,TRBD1,CASSFTAHGQARSKHNEQFF,TGTGCCAGCAGCTTCACCGCTCACGGACAGGCAAGATCTAAACACAATGAGCAGTTCTTC
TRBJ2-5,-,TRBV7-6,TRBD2,CASSRTSGRRETQYF,TGTGCCAGCAGCCGGACTAGCGGGAGGAGAGAGACCCAGTACTTC
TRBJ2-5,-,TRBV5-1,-,CASSLRSDFQETQYF,TGCGCCAGCAGCTTGAGATCGGACTTCCAAGAGACCCAGTACTTC
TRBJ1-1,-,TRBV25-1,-,CASSAPGGGTEAFF,TGTGCCAGCAGTGCCCCCGGGGGCGGCACTGAAGCTTTCTTT
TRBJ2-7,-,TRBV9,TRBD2,CASSVDPAGGGYEQYF,TGTGCCAGCAGCGTAGACCCAGCGGGGGGCGGGTACGAGCAGTACTTC
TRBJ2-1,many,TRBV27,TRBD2,CASSLSLAGAFNEQFF,TGTGCCAGCAGTTTATCGCTAGCGGGGGCCTTCAATGAGCAGTTCTTC
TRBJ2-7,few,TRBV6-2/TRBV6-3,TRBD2,CASIGGRLSSYEQYF,TGTGCCAGCATTGGCGGGAGGTTGAGCTCCTACGAGCAGTACTTC
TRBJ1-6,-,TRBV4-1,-,CASSQSNSPLHF,TGCGCCAGCAGCCAATCCAATTCACCCCTCCACTTT
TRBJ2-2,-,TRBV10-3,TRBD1,CAIGGQGDTGELFF,TGTGCCATCGGGGGACAGGGGGACACCGGGGAGCTGTTTTTT
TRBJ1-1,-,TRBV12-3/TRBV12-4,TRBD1,CASSLGTGWRMNTEAFF,TGTGCCAGCAGTTTAGGGACAGGATGGCGCATGAACACTGAAGCTTTCTTT
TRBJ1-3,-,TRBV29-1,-,CSAVEDAIYF,TGCAGCGCCGTGGAGGACGCCATATATTTT
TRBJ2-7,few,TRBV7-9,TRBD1,CASSLDRAVKTYEQYF,TGTGCCAGCAGCCTAGACAGGGCTGTCAAAACCTACGAGCAGTACTTC
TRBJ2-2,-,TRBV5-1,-,CASSLEIRVGTGELFF,TGCGCCAGCAGCTTGGAAATTCGGGTTGGCACCGGGGAGCTGTTTTTT
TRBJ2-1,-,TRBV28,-,CASSLKMTNEQFF,TGTGCCAGCAGTTTGAAAATGACGAATGAGCAGTTCTTC
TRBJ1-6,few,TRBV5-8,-,CASSLPRSSYNSPLHF,TGTGCCAGCAGCTTGCCTCGAAGCTCCTATAATTCACCCCTCCACTTT
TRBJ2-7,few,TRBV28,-,CASSFSSYNLNYEQYF,TGTGCCAGCAGTTTCTCTTCCTACAACTTAAACTACGAGCAGTACTTC
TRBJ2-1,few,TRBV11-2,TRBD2,CASSNGPTRTRNEQFF,TGTGCCAGCAGCAATGGCCCAACGAGGACTAGGAATGAGCAGTTCTTC
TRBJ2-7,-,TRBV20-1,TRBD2,CSARDILAGMNEQYF,TGCAGTGCTAGAGATATCCTAGCGGGAATGAACGAGCAGTACTTC
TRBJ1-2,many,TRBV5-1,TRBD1,CASRTGQGNYGYTF,TGCGCCAGCAGAACGGGACAGGGAAACTATGGCTACACCTTC
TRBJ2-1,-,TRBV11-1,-,CASSSHGPYNEQFF,TGTGCCAGCAGCTCACATGGGCCCTACAATGAGCAGTTCTTC
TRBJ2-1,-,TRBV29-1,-,CSVASRSTSNEQFF,TGCAGCGTTGCTTCGAGGTCAACCTCCAATGAGCAGTTCTTC
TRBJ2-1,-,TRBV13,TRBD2,CASSSPGLAGFNEQFF,TGTGCCAGCAGCTCCCCGGGACTAGCGGGATTCAATGAGCAGTTCTTC
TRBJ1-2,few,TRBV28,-,CASNSGGLGYTF,TGTGCCAGCAACTCGGGGGGCCTTGGCTACACCTTC
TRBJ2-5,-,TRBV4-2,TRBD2,CASSHPRVAGALPGARETQYF,TGTGCCAGCAGCCACCCTCGGGTAGCGGGAGCCTTACCAGGGGCGAGGGAGACCCAGTACTTC
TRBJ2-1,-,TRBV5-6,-,CASSLSIVRVIFNEQFF,TGTGCCAGCAGCTTGAGCATCGTCAGGGTGATTTTCAATGAGCAGTTCTTC